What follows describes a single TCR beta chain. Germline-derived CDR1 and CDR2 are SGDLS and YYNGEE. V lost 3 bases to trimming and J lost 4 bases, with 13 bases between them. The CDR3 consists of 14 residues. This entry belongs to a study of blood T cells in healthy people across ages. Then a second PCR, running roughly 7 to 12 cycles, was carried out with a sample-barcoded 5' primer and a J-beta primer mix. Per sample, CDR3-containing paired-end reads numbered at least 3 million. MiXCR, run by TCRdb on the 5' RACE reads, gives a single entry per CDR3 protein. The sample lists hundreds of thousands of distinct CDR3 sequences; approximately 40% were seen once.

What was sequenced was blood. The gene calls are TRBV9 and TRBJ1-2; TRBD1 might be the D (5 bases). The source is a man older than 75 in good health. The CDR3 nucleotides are TGTGCCAGCAGCGCCCCCGACAGAGTCTATGGCTACACCTTC. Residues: CASSAPDRVYGYTF.